The 20 T cell receptor beta chains presented below share a single source sample, sequenced in a study of prognosis after radiotherapy for stage I lung cancer. Using two-round multiplex PCR, the authors amplified TCR beta CDR3 from genomic DNA. The use of primers specific to each TRBV and TRBJ gene characterized first-round PCR. TCRdb called the multiplex PCR reads again in MiXCR, with one record for every CDR3 protein. The sample has roughly 27,000 distinct CDR3 sequences, approximately 44% seen once. This specimen was PBMCs, taken before or after stereotactic body radiation therapy (not recorded which). The receptors derive from a donor aged 50 or older with non-small cell lung cancer.

By sample share, this clonotype is medium-sized. This chain links TRBV27 with TRBJ1-5; TRBD1 matches at 9 bases. Germline CDR1 is MNHEY and CDR2 is SMNVEV (reference sequence). The J segment lost 2 bases and the V segment lost 4 bases, leaving 3 bases of the junction unmatched. The length of the CDR3 is 15 residues. The CDR3 here is CASSSQGAGNQPQHF. The CDR3 bases are TGTGCCAGCAGTTCACAGGGGGCCGGCAATCAGCCCCAGCATTTT.

The CDR3 is CASSISIRLAGTYNEQFF. Here the CDR3 DNA reads TGTGCCAGCAGCATTAGTATCCGACTAGCGGGAACCTACAATGAGCAGTTCTTC. The chain combines TRBV11-2 with TRBJ2-1, with TRBD2 matching over 11 bases. J was trimmed by 2 bases and V by 5 bases; bases with no gene match: 11. The CDR3 sequence is 18 residues long. CDR1 is SGHAT, CDR2 FQNNGV, per germline.

The chain is built from TRBV10-3 and TRBJ2-7, with 10 bases matching TRBD1. The CDR3 has 12 residues. From germline, CDR1 is ENHRY and CDR2 SYGVKD. Trimming cost V 4 bases and J 6 bases; bases outside gene matches: 0. CDR3 loop: CAISGTGGEQYF. CDR3 coding DNA: TGTGCCATCAGTGGGACAGGGGGCGAGCAGTACTTC.

This clonotype was recorded at least ten times. At one boundary the junction diverges from the germline segment, which might be a read error. J is TRBJ2-2 and V is TRBV3-1; D gene ambiguous. Germline CDR1 is LGHDT and CDR2 is YNNKEL (reference sequence). This CDR3 is 14 amino acids long. DNA for the CDR3: TGTGCCAGCAGCCTCCCTTCGAAGACCGGGGAGCTGTTTTTT. It translates to CASSLPSKTGELFF.

As to this clonotype: This could be a read error, since a much larger clone is one nucleotide away. No conserved phenylalanine or tryptophan is present at the end of the CDR3, so a read error is the likely explanation. The chain couples TRBV28 to TRBJ2-5; TRBD1 matches at 8 bases. The CDR3 extends over 16 amino acids. Unmatched junction bases numbered 12, after V lost 4 bases and J lost 5 bases. CDR1 and CDR2 (germline): MDHEN, SYDVKM. This CDR3 is CASSSTGVSKRETQYL. The CDR3 bases are TGTGCCAGCAGTTCGACAGGGGTCTCAAAAAGGGAGACCCAGTACTTA.

This clonotype was detected only a few times. Compared with germline, one end of the junction differs, possibly owing to a read error. The chain links TRBV9 to TRBJ2-2; D may be TRBD1 or TRBD2 (6 bases each). This CDR3 comprises 16 residues. Germline CDR1 is SGDLS and CDR2 is YYNGEE. CDR3 in amino acids: CASSVRGWGAVGELFF. The CDR3 region has the DNA TGCGCCAGCAGCGTACGGGGCTGGGGGGCTGTCGGGGAGCTGTTTTTT.

This clonotype was counted at least ten times. J is TRBJ2-5 and V is TRBV20-1; tentatively, D is TRBD1 (5 bases). V was cut by 1 base and J by 4 bases, with 13 bases left in between. CDR3 size: 14 residues. The germline V gene encodes CDR1 DFQATT and CDR2 SNEGSKA (reference sequence). CDR3 protein: CSARVRGGAETQYF. The DNA for the CDR3 is TGCAGTGCTAGAGTACGAGGTGGGGCAGAGACCCAGTACTTC.

This clonotype was found many times. The chain has TRBV7-6 and TRBJ2-2, with D possibly being TRBD1 (5 bases). The CDR3 has 13 amino acids. Trimming cost V 5 bases and J 4 bases, with 8 bases left between them. Germline CDR1 and CDR2: SGHVS and FNYEAQ. The CDR3, as DNA: TGTGCCAGCAGCCAACAGGTCACCGGGGAGCTGTTTTTT. It encodes CASSQQVTGELFF.

With regard to this clonotype: A junction boundary mismatches the germline segment, possibly from a read error. Written as DNA, the CDR3 is TGCAGTGCCAGGACAGTGTACCGGTCGAGCACAGATACGCAGTACTTT. Amino acid sequence: CSARTVYRSSTDTQYF. V is TRBV20-1 and J is TRBJ2-3; a possible D gene is TRBD1 (6 bases). This CDR3 spans 16 amino acids. Per germline, CDR1 DFQATT and CDR2 SNEGSKA (reference sequence).

As regards this clonotype: This likely traces to a read error, being one base from a far larger clone. CDR3 in amino acids: CASSYSRGAGVSHEQYF. The CDR3 DNA reads TGTGCCAGCAGTTACTCCCGCGGGGCTGGGGTCTCCCACGAGCAGTACTTC. The chain employs TRBV6-9 and TRBJ2-7; TRBD2 is a possible D gene (6 bases). The germline gives CDR1 MNHGY, CDR2 SVAAGI. There are 17 residues in the CDR3.

A word on this clonotype: Because it lacks the conserved phenylalanine or tryptophan at the end, this CDR3 is likely a read error. The chain recombines TRBV28 with TRBJ1-5; no clear D gene. Germline assignment: CDR1 MDHEN and CDR2 SYDVKM. The CDR3 is made up of 16 amino acids. The V gene lost 3 bases and the J gene lost 6 bases, with 18 bases spanning the gap. CDR3 loop: CASSFISDPPGQPQHL. The CDR3 DNA reads as TGTGCCAGCAGTTTTATTTCCGACCCACCGGGTCAGCCCCAGCATCTT.

This clonotype qualifies as medium-sized. Here the CDR3 reads CASSYNVTSGTYDYEQYF. The CDR3 nucleotides read TGTGCCAGCAGTTACAACGTGACTAGCGGAACATACGACTACGAGCAGTACTTC. This rearrangement joins TRBV6-2 or TRBV6-3 to TRBJ2-7; TRBD2 aligns across 9 bases. Germline CDR1 is MNHEY and CDR2 is SVGEGT. The J segment lost 3 bases and the V segment lost 2 bases, leaving 14 bases of the junction unmatched. CDR3 length equals 18 residues.

The genes are TRBV12-3 or TRBV12-4 and TRBJ2-1; D gene uncertain. V lost 3 bases and J 13 bases, leaving 16 bases between the germline ends. The CDR3 loop spans 13 amino acids. This CDR3 reads CASSFYPEMEQFF. The CDR3 DNA is TGTGCCAGCAGTTTCTACCCCGAAATGGAACAGTTCTTC.

The sample holds a few counts of this clonotype. J is TRBJ2-5 and V is TRBV5-6; the D is unclear. V was pared by 3 bases and J by 0 bases, with 12 bases between. Per the germline V gene, CDR1 is SGHDT and CDR2 is YYEEEE. There are 15 residues in the CDR3. The CDR3 DNA reads TGTGCCAGCAGCTGGGGTCCGGCGTACCAAGAGACCCAGTACTTC. Amino acid sequence: CASSWGPAYQETQYF.

The chain is built from TRBV5-1 and TRBJ1-2, with a possible D match to TRBD1 (5 bases). Per germline, CDR1 SGHRS and CDR2 YFSETQ. Trimming cost V 0 bases and J 6 bases, with 15 bases left between them. This CDR3 spans 15 amino acids. Here the CDR3 DNA reads TGCGCCAGCAGCTTGGAAATGGGGGGAGTCGATGGCTACACCTTC. Translating it yields CASSLEMGGVDGYTF.

This sequence joins TRBV18 and TRBJ1-1; 9 positions agree with TRBD1. The CDR3 runs to 16 residues. The J segment lost 0 bases and the V segment lost 8 bases, leaving 10 bases of the junction unmatched. The V gene's germline CDR1 is KGHSH and CDR2 LQKENI. DNA of the CDR3: TGTGCCAGCACTAAAACAGGGGGCGGGTTGAACACTGAAGCTTTCTTT. It codes for CASTKTGGGLNTEAFF.

There are many counts of this clonotype. The genes are TRBV9 and TRBJ2-3; no reliable D call. Germline assignment: CDR1 SGDLS and CDR2 YYNGEE. V lost 4 bases and J 5 bases, leaving 17 bases between the germline ends. CDR3 length equals 15 residues. CDR3 amino acids: CASSPYDRKIDTQYF. The DNA of the CDR3 is TGTGCCAGCAGCCCCTACGACCGGAAGATAGATACGCAGTATTTT.

As regards this clonotype: Sequence at one end of the junction differs from germline and may be a read error. This chain connects TRBV20-1 to TRBJ1-5, with TRBD1 identical over 8 bases. This CDR3 contains 15 residues. The V gene's germline CDR1 is DFQATT and CDR2 SNEGSKA (reference sequence). Here the CDR3 DNA reads TGCAGTGCTAGATTCACCGGACAGGGAGGTCAGACCCAGCATTTT. Protein product: CSARFTGQGGQTQHF.

Comments on this clonotype: A clone one base away is much larger, so this may be a read error. This chain connects TRBV7-8 to TRBJ2-1; no clear D. Trimming pared 2 bases from V and 5 bases from J, leaving 16 bases between. Germline CDR1 reads SGHVS; CDR2 reads FQNEAQ. The CDR3 loop spans 16 amino acids. CDR3 loop: CASSLSAGLSHNEQFF. The CDR3 DNA is TGTGCCAGCAGCTTATCCGCCGGATTATCCCACAATGAGCAGTTCTTC.

On this clonotype itself: One base separates it from a far larger clone, so it is likely a read error. The chain links TRBV6-6 to TRBJ2-5; D remains unclear. Germline assignment: CDR1 MNHNY and CDR2 SVGAGI (reference sequence). The ends were cut back, 0 bases at V and 5 bases at J, with 16 bases in the middle. This CDR3 spans 16 amino acids. For the CDR3, the DNA is TGTGCCAGCAGTTACTCGCGCGACTTCCTTTGTGAGACCCAGTACTTC. Translated, it gives CASSYSRDFLCETQYF.